This TCR beta chain stems from a study of T cell responses to AZD1222 COVID-19 vaccine. Study-level findings and limits: The number of AZD1222 recipients seropositive at baseline was only five or six. Spike-specific TCR breadth and depth both grew after two AZD1222 doses. Of spike-specific TCRs, nearly half reportedly target regions left unmutated in variants.

V was shortened by 8 bases and J by 9 bases, with 19 bases between the two germline ends. The germline CDR1 and CDR2 sequences are MNHEY and SVGAGI. CDR3 length: 13 residues. The repertoire was sequenced with immunoSEQ multiplex PCR; TCRdb's copy has only in-frame clones and lacks some. The table has some 120,000 clones, around 85% seen once. As concerns this clone: The antigen is unknown.

This chain links TRBV6-5 with TRBJ1-1, with D possibly being TRBD1 (5 bases). This receptor was identified in an adult who received the AZD1222 COVID-19 vaccine. This specimen consisted of peripheral blood, obtained 28 days after the second AZD1222 dose. This chain's CDR3 is CASGTGTNLKAFF. CDR3 sequence (DNA): TGTGCCAGCGGCACCGGGACTAACCTGAAAGCTTTCTTT.